The 11 T cell receptor beta chains below come from one sample, sequenced in a study of identical twins. TCRdb analysed the 5' RACE reads with MiXCR anew, one entry per CDR3 protein. The sample has about 190,000 distinct CDR3 sequences; 15% to 20% are singletons. These data are also associated with another study on T cells expressing NK-cell markers.

Material for sequencing was CD8+ T cells sorted from blood. Receptors were obtained from a woman aged 18-29 years in good health.

CDR3: CASSPKGRGSRETQYF. In DNA, the CDR3 is TGTGCCAGCAGCCCGAAAGGGAGGGGGTCCAGGGAGACCCAGTACTTC. J is TRBJ2-5 and V is TRBV7-9, with a weak D call TRBD2 (7 bases). Germline CDR1 is SEHNR and CDR2 is FQNEAQ (reference sequence). V was shortened by 5 bases and J by 5 bases, with 21 bases between the two germline ends. The CDR3 runs 16 residues.

The chain links TRBV2 to TRBJ2-7; D gene uncertain. The CDR3 runs to 14 residues. Looked up from germline, CDR1 is SNHLY and CDR2 is FYNNEI. V lost 3 bases and J 3 bases, leaving 12 bases between the germline ends. The DNA for the CDR3 is TGTGCCAGCAGTGATTTCTGGCGGAGCTACGAGCAGTACTTC. Its translation is CASSDFWRSYEQYF.

The chain recombines TRBV11-2 with TRBJ1-2; no reliable D call. CDR3 size: 17 residues. In germline, CDR1 is SGHAT, CDR2 FQNNGV. V was trimmed by 1 base and J by 4 bases, leaving 19 bases between them. The CDR3 sequence is CASSLVGVEEGSYGYTF. The CDR3 nucleotides are TGTGCCAGCAGCTTAGTAGGAGTGGAGGAAGGTAGCTATGGCTACACCTTC.

About this clonotype: Compared with germline, one end of the junction differs, possibly owing to a read error. This rearrangement joins TRBV6-2 or TRBV6-3 to TRBJ2-1, with 9 positions matching TRBD2. Looked up from germline, CDR1 is MNHEY and CDR2 is SVGEGT. The CDR3 extends over 13 amino acids. The CDR3 bases are TGTGCCAGCAGCGAAACCTTAGCGGGAGAGCGGTTCTTC. This codes for CASSETLAGERFF.

This clonotype came up a few times. This chain uses TRBV12-5 with TRBJ2-3; 7 bases fit TRBD2. This CDR3 is built from 17 residues. Germline lookup yields CDR1 LGHNT and CDR2 FRNRAP. The J segment lost 2 bases and the V segment lost 1 base, leaving 9 bases of the junction unmatched. Here the CDR3 DNA reads TGTGCTAGTGGTTTGGGACTCACTAGCGAAAACACAGATACGCAGTATTTT. Amino acid sequence: CASGLGLTSENTDTQYF. Together with reference TRBV12-5 and TRBJ2-3, the CDR3 gives the full variable domain: DARVTQTPRHKVTEMGQEVTMRCQPILGHNTVFWYRQTMMQGLELLAYFRNRAPLDDSGMPKDRFSAEMPDATLATLKIQPSEPRDSAVYFCASGLGLTSENTDTQYFGPGTRLTVL.

The chain is built from TRBV24-1 and TRBJ2-7; perhaps TRBD2 as D (6 bases). Trimming stripped 7 bases from V and 5 bases from J, with 20 bases between. The CDR3 has 15 residues. The germline V gene encodes CDR1 KGHDR and CDR2 SFDVKD. CDR3: CATRDPGEEDHEQYF. CDR3 DNA: TGTGCCACCAGGGACCCGGGAGAAGAGGACCACGAGCAGTACTTC.

This clonotype appeared a few times. The chain carries TRBV12-3 or TRBV12-4 and TRBJ2-7; 10 bases are a match to TRBD1. After removal of 6 bases from V and 2 bases from J, the junction contained 4 bases not matched to a gene. The CDR3 is made up of 14 amino acids. CDR3 amino acids: CASRTGGATYEQYF. The CDR3 nucleotides read TGTGCCAGCAGGACAGGGGGCGCTACCTACGAGCAGTACTTC.

The chain couples TRBV12-3 or TRBV12-4 to TRBJ1-2; a weak D match, TRBD1 (5 bases). Trimming shortened V by 5 bases and J by 3 bases, and 13 bases separated the two germline ends. This CDR3 contains 14 residues. CDR3 DNA sequence: TGTGCCAGCAGTCCTGCCGGGGCGGACTATGGCTACACCTTC. The encoded protein is CASSPAGADYGYTF.

The chain recombines TRBV4-3 with TRBJ2-1; D call uncertain. CDR1 and CDR2 from the germline V gene are LGHNA and YSLEER. Trimming took 0 bases from V and 6 from J, leaving 9 bases between them. This CDR3 is 14 amino acids long. CDR3 sequence reads: CASSQDQNGNEQFF. CDR3 in DNA: TGCGCCAGCAGCCAAGATCAGAACGGCAATGAGCAGTTCTTC.

In this sample, this clonotype turned up a few times. The rearrangement joins TRBV9 to TRBJ2-2; TRBD1 aligns across 9 bases. CDR3 length: 14 residues. Trimming at V came to 3 bases and at J to 9 bases, leaving 6 bases not matched to a gene. Germline-derived CDR1 and CDR2 are SGDLS and YYNGEE. CDR3 DNA sequence: TGTGCCAGCAGCGAGACAGGGGGTTTGAGGGAGCTGTTTTTT. Its translation is CASSETGGLRELFF.

This chain links TRBV18 with TRBJ1-1; D call uncertain. Trimming shortened V by 6 bases and J by 1 base, and 6 bases separated the two germline ends. Germline V gene data show CDR1 as KGHSH and CDR2 as LQKENI. CDR3 length: 12 residues. The CDR3 loop reads CASSPANTEAFF. The CDR3 DNA follows: TGTGCCAGCTCCCCAGCGAACACTGAAGCTTTCTTT.